This TCR beta chain is from a study of cytomegalovirus exposure and HLA in healthy donors. The germline V gene has CDR1 GTSNPN and CDR2 SVGIG (reference sequence). The CDR3 length is 10 residues. Trimming took off 4 bases at V and 5 bases at J, with 5 bases between the two ends. For this clone: Its antigen is as yet unknown.

A multiplex PCR was run with 60 Vbeta primers and 13 Jbeta primers. Assay: immunoSEQ multiplex PCR; the TCRdb copy retains only in-frame clones and omits some. The profile shows some 200,000 clones, over 65% of them singletons. Study-level results: Analysis performed later found 15,000 or so TCR beta sequences associated with HLA alleles at 0.05 false discovery rate. V- and J-gene trimming of TCR beta was linked (in a later analysis) to a missense DCLRE1C variant. TRBV6-2, TRBV6-3 and some other V segments were unresolvable in 87-base-pair reads.

The sample consisted of PBMCs. The chain links TRBV30 to TRBJ1-1; D not resolved. The receptor was isolated from a man in his forties in good health and CMV-seronegative. The CDR3 here is CAWKYTEAFF. As DNA, the CDR3 is TGTGCCTGGAAATATACTGAAGCTTTCTTT.